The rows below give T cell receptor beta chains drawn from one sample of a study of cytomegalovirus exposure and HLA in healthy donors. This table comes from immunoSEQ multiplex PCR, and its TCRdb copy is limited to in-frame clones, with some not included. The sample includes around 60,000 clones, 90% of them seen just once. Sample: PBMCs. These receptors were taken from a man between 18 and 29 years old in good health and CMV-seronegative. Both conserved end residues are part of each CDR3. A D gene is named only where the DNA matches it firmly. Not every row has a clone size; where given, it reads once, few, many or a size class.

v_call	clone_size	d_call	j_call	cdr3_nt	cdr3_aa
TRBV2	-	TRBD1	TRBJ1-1	TGTGCCAGCGGAACGGACAGGGTAACGGCTTTCTTT	CASGTDRVTAFF
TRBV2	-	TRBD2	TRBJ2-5	TGTGCCAGCATCGGACTAGCGGACCAAGAGACCCAGTACTTC	CASIGLADQETQYF
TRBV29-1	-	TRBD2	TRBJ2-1	TGCAGCGTTGAAGGTCTAGCGGGAGTGAATGAGCAGTTCTTC	CSVEGLAGVNEQFF
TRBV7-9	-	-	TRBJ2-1	TGTGCCAGCAGCCCAGAGAGGTCATACAATGAGCAGTTCTTC	CASSPERSYNEQFF
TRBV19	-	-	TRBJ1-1	TGTGCCAGTAGTATTGATCGGCTCGGGTGGACTGAAGCTTTCTTT	CASSIDRLGWTEAFF
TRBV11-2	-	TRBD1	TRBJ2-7	TGTGCCAGCAGCAGGACAGGGGCTTACGAGCAGTACTTC	CASSRTGAYEQYF
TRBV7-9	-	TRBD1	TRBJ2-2	TGTGCCAGCAGCTTCAAGGACAGGAATCCGGGGGAGCTGTTTTTT	CASSFKDRNPGELFF
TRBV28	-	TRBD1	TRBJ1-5	TGTGCCAGCAGTCCCCCAGGGGGCCGGCAATATAGCAATCAGCCCCAGCATTTT	CASSPPGGRQYSNQPQHF
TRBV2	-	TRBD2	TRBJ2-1	TGTGCCAGCAGTGAATGGGGAGGGAGGAACAATGAGCAGTTCTTC	CASSEWGGRNNEQFF
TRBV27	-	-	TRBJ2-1	TGTGCCAGCAGTTTGTCTCCCAGCTCCTACAATGAGCAGTTCTTC	CASSLSPSSYNEQFF
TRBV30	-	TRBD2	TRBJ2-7	TGTGCCTGGAGTGTAGCGGGAGGCGAGCAGTACTTC	CAWSVAGGEQYF
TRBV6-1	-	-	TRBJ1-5	TGTGCCAGCAACACGGGGGAGGATCAGCCCCAGCATTTT	CASNTGEDQPQHF
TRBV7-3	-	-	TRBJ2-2	TGTGCCAGCAGCTTAATGGAAGCGGGGAACACCGGGGAGCTGTTTTTT	CASSLMEAGNTGELFF
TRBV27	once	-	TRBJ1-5	TGTGCCAGCAGCTCGTGGGCTAATCAGCCCCAGCATTTT	CASSSWANQPQHF
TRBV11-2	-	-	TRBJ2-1	TGTGCCAGCAGCTCAGAGCGGTTCAGCTCCTACAATGAGCAGTTCTTC	CASSSERFSSYNEQFF
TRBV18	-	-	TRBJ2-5	TGTGCCAGCTCACCACCCCCGAGCGTAGAAGAGACCCAGTACTTC	CASSPPPSVEETQYF
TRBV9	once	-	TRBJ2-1	TGTGCCAGCAGCGTGGTGGGGAGTAACTACAATGAGCAGTTCTTC	CASSVVGSNYNEQFF
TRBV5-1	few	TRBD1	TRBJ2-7	TGCGCCAGCAGCTGGGATCAGGGGGCGGAAATCTACGAGCAGTACTTC	CASSWDQGAEIYEQYF
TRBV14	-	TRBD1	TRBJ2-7	TGTGCCAGCAGCCAGCTACCGGGACAGGGCTACGACGAGCAGTACTTC	CASSQLPGQGYDEQYF
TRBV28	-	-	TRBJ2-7	TGTGCCAGCAGCGGTTTTAGCTACGAGCAGTACTTC	CASSGFSYEQYF
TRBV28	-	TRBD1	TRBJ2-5	TGTGCCAGCAGTTTTTTTCACAGGGGAGAGACCCAGTACTTC	CASSFFHRGETQYF
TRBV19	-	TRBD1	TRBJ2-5	TGTGCCAGTAGTTGGGAGACAGGGAAAGGCGAGACCCAGTACTTC	CASSWETGKGETQYF
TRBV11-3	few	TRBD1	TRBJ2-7	TGTGCCAGCAGCTTAGATGCGAACAGGGGGCACGAGCAGTACTTC	CASSLDANRGHEQYF